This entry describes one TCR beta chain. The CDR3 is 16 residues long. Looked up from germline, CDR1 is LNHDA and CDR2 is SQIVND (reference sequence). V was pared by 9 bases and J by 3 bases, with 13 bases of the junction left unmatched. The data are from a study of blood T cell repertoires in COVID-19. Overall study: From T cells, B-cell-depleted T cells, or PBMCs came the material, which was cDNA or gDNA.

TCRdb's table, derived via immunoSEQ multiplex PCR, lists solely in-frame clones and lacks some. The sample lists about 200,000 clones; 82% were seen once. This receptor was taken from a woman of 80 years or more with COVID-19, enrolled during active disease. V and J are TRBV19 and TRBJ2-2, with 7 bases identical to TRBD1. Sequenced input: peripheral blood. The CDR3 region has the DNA TGTGCCAGCCGACGGACCGGGACAGCTTACACCGGGGAGCTGTTTTTT. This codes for CASRRTGTAYTGELFF.